This T cell receptor beta chain derives from a study of glioma-infiltrating T cells after dendritic cell vaccination. Study as a whole: Autologous tumor lysate was loaded overnight onto monocyte-derived dendritic cells grown 6 to 7 days with IL-4 and GM-CSF.

Trimming removed 7 bases at V and 7 bases at J, with 13 bases between. The CDR3 is 12 amino acids. CDR1 and CDR2 (germline): LNHDA, SQIVND (reference sequence). This clone was counted only a few times. Blood PBMC samples: pre-vaccination, two weeks post third vaccination, and at tumor progression. Libraries were prepared by immunoSEQ multiplex PCR; TCRdb keeps only in-frame clonotypes and omits some of them. This sample carries about 49,000 clones, around 86% of them seen once, and the ten largest clones take roughly 11%. The specimen comprised blood, sampled before dendritic cell vaccination. The receptor was derived from a human donor with glioblastoma. The J gene is TRBJ1-2, the V gene TRBV19; D possibly corresponds to TRBD1 (6 bases). In nucleotides, the CDR3 is TGTGCCAGTAACGAACAGGGACGTGGCTACACCTTC. Its protein product is CASNEQGRGYTF.